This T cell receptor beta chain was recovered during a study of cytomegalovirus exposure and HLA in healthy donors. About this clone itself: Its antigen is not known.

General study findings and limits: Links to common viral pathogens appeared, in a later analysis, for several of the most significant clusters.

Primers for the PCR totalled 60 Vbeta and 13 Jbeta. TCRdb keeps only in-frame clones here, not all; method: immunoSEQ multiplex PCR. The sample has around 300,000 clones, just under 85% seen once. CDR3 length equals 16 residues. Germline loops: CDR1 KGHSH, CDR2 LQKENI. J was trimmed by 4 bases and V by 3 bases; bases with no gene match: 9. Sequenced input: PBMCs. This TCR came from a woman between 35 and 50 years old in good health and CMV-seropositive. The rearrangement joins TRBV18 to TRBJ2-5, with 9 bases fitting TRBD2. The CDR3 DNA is TGTGCCAGCTCACCCCTAGGAGCGGGAGGTCGAGAGACCCAGTACTTC. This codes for CASSPLGAGGRETQYF. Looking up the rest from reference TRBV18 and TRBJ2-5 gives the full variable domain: NAGVMQNPRHLVRRRGQEARLRCSPMKGHSHVYWYRQLPEEGLKFMVYLQKENIIDESGMPKERFSAEFPKEGPSILRIQQVVRGDSAAYFCASSPLGAGGRETQYFGPGTRLLVL.